This T cell receptor beta chain originates from a study of shared clonotypes between healthy human individuals. Overall study context: Three CD4 naive, three CD4 memory, two CD8 naive and one CD8 memory plate were used per donor.

The CDR3 length is 11 residues. Trimming took off 2 bases at V and 8 bases at J, with 5 bases between the two ends. Germline CDR1 reads SGHRS; CDR2 reads YFSETQ. How the authors handled the data: Without quality scores, immunoSEQ junctional reads could not be filtered like full-length reads. TCRdb keeps only in-frame clones here, not all; method: immunoSEQ multiplex PCR. V and J calls and clone size are as listed in that table; D and trimming were resolved from the DNA. The sample shows approximately 530,000 clones, approximately 95% of them seen only once. Everyone who donated was a Caucasian adult who lived in Nashville, Tennessee.

The clonotype was recovered from a woman in her twenties or thirties in good health. The rearrangement uses TRBV5-1 and TRBJ2-1; D is unresolved. Sequencing was performed on naive CD4+ T cells sorted from blood. Noted subset: CD45RA+ positively selected. This CDR3 is CASSFGYEQFF. The CDR3 nucleotides read TGCGCCAGCAGCTTCGGGTATGAGCAGTTCTTC.